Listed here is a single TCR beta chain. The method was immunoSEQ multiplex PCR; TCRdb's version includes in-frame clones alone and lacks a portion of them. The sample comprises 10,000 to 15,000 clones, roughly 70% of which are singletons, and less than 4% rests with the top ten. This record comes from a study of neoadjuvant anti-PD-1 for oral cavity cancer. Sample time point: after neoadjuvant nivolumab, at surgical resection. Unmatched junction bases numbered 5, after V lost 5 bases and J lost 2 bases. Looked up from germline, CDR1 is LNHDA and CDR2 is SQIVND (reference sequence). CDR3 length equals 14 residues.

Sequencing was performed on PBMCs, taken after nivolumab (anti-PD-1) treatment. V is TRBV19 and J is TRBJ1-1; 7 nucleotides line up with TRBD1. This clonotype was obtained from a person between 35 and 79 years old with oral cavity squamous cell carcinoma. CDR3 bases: TGTGCCAGTAGTGGATTAGGGGGCAACACTGAAGCTTTCTTT. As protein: CASSGLGGNTEAFF.